The 4 T cell receptor beta chains in this list originate from one sample, sequenced in a study of CD8 T cells in Susac syndrome. Random hexamers were used to reverse transcribe the RNA input (about 0.5 to 1 ug). A single record per CDR3 protein comes from TCRdb applying MiXCR to the immunoSEQ multiplex PCR reads. This sample has around 180,000 distinct CDR3 sequences, with approximately 95% found just once. The specimen sequenced was CD8+ T cells from PBMCs. These receptors came from a human donor with multiple sclerosis.

The chain combines TRBV3-1 with TRBJ2-7, with D unresolved. The germline CDR1 and CDR2 sequences are LGHDT and YNNKEL (reference sequence). The CDR3 extends over 15 amino acids. V lost 0 bases and J lost 3, with 12 bases in between. The DNA for the CDR3 is TGTGCCAGCAGCCAAGAATCAGACGGTCGCTACGAGCAGTACTTC. Protein: CASSQESDGRYEQYF.

This clonotype was detected once. The genes are TRBV6-5 and TRBJ1-1, with 7 bases aligning to TRBD1. This CDR3 spans 14 amino acids. Germline V gene data show CDR1 as MNHEY and CDR2 as SVGAGI. J gave up 2 bases and V 6 bases, and 6 bases lay outside the gene matches. CDR3 bases: TGTGCCAGCAGCCTGAACAGGGGTAACACTGAAGCTTTCTTT. Amino acid sequence: CASSLNRGNTEAFF.

The chain couples TRBV5-6 to TRBJ2-7, with a tentative D call TRBD2 (6 bases). This CDR3 is built from 13 residues. V was cut by 8 bases and J by 3 bases, with 15 bases left in between. Per germline, CDR1 SGHDT and CDR2 YYEEEE. The CDR3 DNA follows: TGTGCCAGAGAGGGGCGGGGCCGCTACGAGCAGTACTTC. Translation: CAREGRGRYEQYF.

The V and J genes are TRBV4-2 and TRBJ2-1; 8 nucleotides agree with TRBD1. The CDR3 is 16 residues long. Trimming cost V 0 bases and J 7 bases; bases outside gene matches: 8. Germline V gives CDR1 LGHNA, CDR2 YNFKEQ. DNA for the CDR3: TGTGCCAGCAGCCAAGATGGCCAGGGGGCAGTAAATGAGCAGTTCTTC. Its protein product is CASSQDGQGAVNEQFF.